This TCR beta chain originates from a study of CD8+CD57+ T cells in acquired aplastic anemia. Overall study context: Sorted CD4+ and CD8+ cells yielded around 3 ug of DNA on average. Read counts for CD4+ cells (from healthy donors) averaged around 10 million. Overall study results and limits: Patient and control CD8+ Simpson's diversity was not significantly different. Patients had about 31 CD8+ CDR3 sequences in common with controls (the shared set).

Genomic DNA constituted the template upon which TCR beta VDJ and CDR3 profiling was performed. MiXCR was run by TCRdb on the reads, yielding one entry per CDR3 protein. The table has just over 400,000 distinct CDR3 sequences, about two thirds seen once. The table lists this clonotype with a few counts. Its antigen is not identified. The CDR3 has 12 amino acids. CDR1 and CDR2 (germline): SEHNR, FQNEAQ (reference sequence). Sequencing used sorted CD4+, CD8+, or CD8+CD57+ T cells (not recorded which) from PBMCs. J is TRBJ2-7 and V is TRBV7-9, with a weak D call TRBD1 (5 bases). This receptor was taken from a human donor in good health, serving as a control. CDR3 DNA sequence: TGTGCTACAACAGGTGTAAGCTACGAGCAGTACTTC. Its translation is CATTGVSYEQYF.